This T cell receptor (beta chain) was profiled in a study of cytomegalovirus exposure and HLA in healthy donors (dated by TCRdb to about 2017). A note on the overall study: An earlier analysis of roughly 630 of the donors reported approximately 270 Gb of sequence data and 120 million or so unique TCR beta sequences from about 200 million T cells. An early release that covered about 600 HLA-typed donors contained approximately 290 gigabases of sequencing data and 85 million to 100 million unique TCR sequences. Among the roughly 400 genotyped donors, approximately 82% belonged to the genetic ancestry cluster associated with self-reported Caucasian donors. The study aimed to test whether signatures of past pathogen exposure could be identified by cataloging public T cell receptors. The study used immunosequencing to profile the T cell repertoires of 666 subjects and linked those repertoires to cytomegalovirus serostatus. In addition to the first cohort of 666 subjects, a separate validation cohort of 120 different subjects was used. High-throughput TCR immunosequencing, statistical association of individual TCRs with disease status, and machine learning were combined to predict cytomegalovirus infection status. In a later analysis, previously published TCR beta repertoires from roughly 710 donors were re-analyzed and high-resolution HLA genotyping was added so that TCR occurrence patterns could be studied. The later analysis used no new phenotypic data to find candidate immune exposures, relying instead on TCR beta sequences and their occurrence across donors. An earlier analysis of 500 to 650 of the donors applied high-throughput TCR beta sequencing to assess whether each TCR beta V gene segment acted as functional or pseudogenic. Donor age, sex, ethnicity and CMV serostatus were compiled together with the repertoire data. A later genetic analysis took genome-wide SNP genotypes for about 65% of the 666 donors and used that subset as a discovery cohort. All discovery cohort repertoires had been generated using a single sequencing platform. HLA typing included class I and class II loci at four-digit resolution. The number of donors typed differed by locus, with 629-630 for A, B, C, DRB1 and DQB1, about 500 for DQA1, 606 for DPA1, and roughly 450 for DPB1. Roughly five DR-DQ haplotypes were handled as single units for association and clustering, since linkage in the cohort was strong. On average, over 200,000 unique TCR beta nucleotide sequences were sequenced per donor among 300 to 500 genotyped donors of the cohort, with 15% to 20% of those sequences being non-productive.

The cohort consisted of approximately 690 healthy bone marrow donors. At the time of sampling, every cohort member was nominally healthy, though immune exposures that went unrecorded were likely present. The donor was CMV seronegative and was included in the group of about 350 seronegative cohort members. Each donor provided a peripheral blood sample, and peripheral blood mononuclear cells were used for TCR beta sequencing. Genomic DNA extraction from the blood cell samples was performed with the Qiagen DNeasy Blood Extraction Kit. Results the study describes overall, beyond this receptor: In a later analysis, HLA-associated TCR beta chains were found to be more clonally expanded and to have lower generation probabilities than equally common non-associated chains. A later analysis reported that several top co-occurrence clusters appeared linked to parvovirus B19, influenza, CMV and Epstein-Barr virus. In this cohort, only TCR beta chains were sequenced, and detectable features were limited by the absence of alpha or paired-chain data. A further reported finding was that TCR beta sequences accurately predicted the HLA-A and HLA-B alleles for most subjects in the first cohort. In vitro tests confirmed that a few of the cytomegalovirus-associated TCR beta chains recognize cytomegalovirus antigens. Linkage disequilibrium might explain the correlated functional status among segregating V segments, but an unknown experimental factor could not be excluded. The presence/absence analyses assumed that sequencing depth was roughly uniform across donors, and that assumption may not be true. A cluster of highly shared sequence variants was judged likely to represent a technical artifact of the sequencing pipeline. The 87-base-pair reads could not distinguish some IMGT-functional V segments, including TRBV6-2 and TRBV6-3, so those segments were excluded. Because HLA typing was missing for some donors at each locus, association tests included only the typed subset. In the study, around 160 TCR beta chains were listed as associated with cytomegalovirus. In a later analysis, most CMV-associated TCR beta chains were found to appear HLA-restricted, with HLA associations seemingly driven largely by CMV exposure. V-gene and J-gene trimming of TCR beta chains was associated with a missense DCLRE1C variant in a later genetic analysis, and the association was replicated in an independent cohort. Cytomegalovirus status was reported to be diagnosed by the classifier with high specificity and sensitivity in both the original and validation cohorts. For the cohort, immune exposure information was limited to CMV serostatus. A later analysis found that TCR association rates varied across HLA loci, with DRB1 alleles showing the most associated TCRs and HLA-C alleles the fewest. Compared with the roughly 700-donor mean, donors in an Asian-associated ancestry cluster had fewer N-insertions in productive TCRs, according to a later genetic analysis. In an earlier analysis of approximately 600 of the donors, most TCR beta V segments were observed in productive rearrangements about 87% or about 30% of the time, broadly matching IMGT annotations. A later analysis associated about 16,000 TCR beta sequences with specific HLA alleles at a false discovery rate of 0.05. Around 16 rarely observed V segments, including chromosome 9 orphons, were excluded from the earlier analysis of approximately 600 of the donors because counts were too low. The authors suggested that the approach could potentially be extended to other disease states and immunological phenotypes. Across donors, most TCR sequences were observed very rarely, whereas some public TCRs were present in many individuals. Assigning TCR associations to individual alleles was difficult when HLA alleles, especially DR and DQ, strongly co-occurred.

The library was obtained by the immunoSEQ multiplex PCR assay. For the multiplex PCR, a mixture combining 60 forward primers for TCR Vbeta segments and 13 reverse primers for TCR Jbeta segments was used. A multiplex PCR assay on genomic DNA amplified the CDR3 region of rearranged TCR beta genes. On the Illumina HiSeq System, the amplified TCR beta libraries were sequenced as 87-base-pair reads. Processing in the source paper ran as follows. Across the 670 or so repertoires, a later analysis counted 78 million or so unique TCR beta chains, around 11 million of which were shared by at least two donors. A nearest-neighbor algorithm error-corrected the raw reads and collapsed the reads into unique sequences, merging closely related sequences to remove PCR and sequencing errors. CDR3 sequences were aligned to IMGT reference sequences to assign V, D and J gene segments. For a sequence to be retained, a match of at least six nucleotides to both a V gene segment and a J gene segment was required. A rearrangement counted as productive if the CDR3 had no stop codons and remained in frame with V and J, and every other rearrangement counted as non-productive. Following IMGT convention, CDR3 was defined as the stretch from the second conserved V-encoded cysteine up to the conserved J-encoded phenylalanine. The earlier analysis of roughly 590 of the donors excluded any sequence lacking an unambiguous match to a single V gene segment. In an earlier analysis of approximately 590 of the donors, V segments were called functional above 56.7% productive rearrangements and were called segregating when the between-donor standard deviation exceeded 5%. A statistical classification framework was developed to diagnose cytomegalovirus status using the catalog of TCR beta chain sequences. In a later analysis, V and J genes were assigned by comparing TCR nucleotide sequences against IMGT/GENE-DB human TR gene sequences. The TCRdist pipeline was used in a later analysis to assign CDR3 sequences and most-parsimonious VDJ recombination scenarios. In a later analysis, each TCR beta chain was defined by its CDR3 amino acid sequence together with its V-gene family, and reads without a unique V-gene family were excluded. As a way to deal with suspected cross-contamination and a sequencing artifact, a later analysis dropped 450 to 700 nucleotide sequences that were highly shared and had low generation probability. For each public chain, a later analysis derived a clonal expansion index from normalized ranks of inferred template counts within each repertoire. Generation probabilities in a later analysis came from a VDJ recombination model fitted to out-of-frame rearrangements, and those results were checked against IGoR. Hypergeometric tests were used in a later analysis to score TCR-TCR, TCR-HLA and TCR-CMV co-occurrence, with a repertoire-size bias correction applied to the TCR pairs. In a later analysis, false discovery rates were estimated by permuting HLA or CMV assignments 20 times. In a later analysis, co-occurring TCRs were grouped with DBSCAN, and TCRdist sequence similarity was added when clustering was performed within HLA-allele-positive subsets. For co-occurrence clustering, repertoires with fewer than 30,000 or more than 120,000 public chains were excluded, along with several repertoires with anomalous nucleotide sharing. Held by TCRdb, this immuneACCESS table contains in-frame sequences only and omits some clones. Under half of the omission traces to an unresolved V gene where checked; the cause of the rest is unknown. The V and J calls and clone size come from that table; D and trimming were worked out from the DNA. In all, the sample holds approximately 150,000 clones, and around nine tenths of those were seen once. The ten largest clones add up to 0.65% to 0.9% of the sample.

The germline V gene supplies CDR1 SQVTM and CDR2 ANQGSEA. Clipping removes 1 base from V and 0 bases from J, with 9 as the unmatched junction base count. There are 16 amino acids in the CDR3, from cysteine to phenylalanine inclusive. Only the CDR3 part of the read is kept: 48 bases, read in frame from the first base. Points on this clone: The antigen it recognizes is unknown. Base qualities are not provided; no much larger clone lies one nucleotide away.

Material: PBMCs. This clonotype originated in a woman in her 30s in good health and CMV-seronegative. The V and J segments used are TRBV29-1 and TRBJ2-7, and 7 bases in between align with TRBD1. The DNA reads as follows: TGCAGCGTTGAAGGGGTGGGGACAGTAAGCTCCTACGAGCAGTACTTC. Its protein product is CSVEGVGTVSSYEQYF.